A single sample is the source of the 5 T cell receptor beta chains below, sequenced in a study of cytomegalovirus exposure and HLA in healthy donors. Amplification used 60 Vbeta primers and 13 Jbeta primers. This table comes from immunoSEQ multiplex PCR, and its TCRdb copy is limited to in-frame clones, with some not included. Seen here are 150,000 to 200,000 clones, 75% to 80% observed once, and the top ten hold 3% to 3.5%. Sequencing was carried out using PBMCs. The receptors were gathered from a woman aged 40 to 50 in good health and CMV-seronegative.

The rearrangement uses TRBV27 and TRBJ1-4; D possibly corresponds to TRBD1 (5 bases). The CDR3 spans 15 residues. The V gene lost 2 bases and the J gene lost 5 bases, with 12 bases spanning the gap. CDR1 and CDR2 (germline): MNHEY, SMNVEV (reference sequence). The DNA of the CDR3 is TGTGCCAGCAGTTTACGCACAGGACGAAATGAAAAACTGTTTTTT. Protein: CASSLRTGRNEKLFF. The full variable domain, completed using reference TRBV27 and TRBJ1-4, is EAQVTQNPRYLITVTGKKLTVTCSQNMNHEYMSWYRQDPGLGLRQIYYSMNVEVTDKGDVPEGYKVSRKEKRNFPLILESPSPNQTSLYFCASSLRTGRNEKLFFGSGTQLSVL.

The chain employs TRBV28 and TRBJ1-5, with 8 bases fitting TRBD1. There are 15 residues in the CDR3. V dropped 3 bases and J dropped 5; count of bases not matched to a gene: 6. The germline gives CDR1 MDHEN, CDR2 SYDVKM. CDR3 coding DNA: TGTGCCAGCAGTTTCGGACAGGGAATGTATCAGCCCCAGCATTTT. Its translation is CASSFGQGMYQPQHF.

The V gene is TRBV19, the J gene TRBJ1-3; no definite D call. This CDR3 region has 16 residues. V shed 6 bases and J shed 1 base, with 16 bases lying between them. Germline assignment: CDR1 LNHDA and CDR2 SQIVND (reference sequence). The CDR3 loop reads CASRKSWRESGNTIYF. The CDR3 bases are TGTGCCAGTAGAAAATCGTGGAGAGAGTCTGGAAACACCATATATTTT. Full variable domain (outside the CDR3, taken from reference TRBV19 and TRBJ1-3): DGGITQSPKYLFRKEGQNVTLSCEQNLNHDAMYWYRQDPGQGLRLIYYSQIVNDFQKGDIAEGYSVSREKKESFPLTVTSAQKNPTAFYLCASRKSWRESGNTIYFGEGSWLTVV.

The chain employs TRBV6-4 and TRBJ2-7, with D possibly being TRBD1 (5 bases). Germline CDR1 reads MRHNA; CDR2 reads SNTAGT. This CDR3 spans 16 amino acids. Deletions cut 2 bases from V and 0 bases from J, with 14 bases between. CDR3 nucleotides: TGTGCCAGCAGTGACCCAGGACACTACAACTCCTACGAGCAGTACTTC. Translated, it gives CASSDPGHYNSYEQYF.

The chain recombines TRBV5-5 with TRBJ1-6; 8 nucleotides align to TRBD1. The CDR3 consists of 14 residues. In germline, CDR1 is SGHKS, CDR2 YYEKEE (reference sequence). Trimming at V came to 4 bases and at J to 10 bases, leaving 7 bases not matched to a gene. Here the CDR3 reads CASSLGQGGSPLHF. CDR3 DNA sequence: TGTGCCAGCAGCCTAGGACAGGGTGGGTCACCCCTCCACTTT.